Each of the 17 T cell receptor beta chains below was sequenced from the same sample in a study of control samples from healthy donors and cancer patients. The protocol was immunoSEQ multiplex PCR, while the TCRdb copy is restricted to in-frame clones and leaves out a portion. Its listing shows approximately 190,000 clones. Specimen: blood. The receptors shown here come from a woman in her thirties in good health.

This chain connects TRBV28 to TRBJ1-1, with no clear D. Germline V gene sequence: CDR1 MDHEN, CDR2 SYDVKM. The CDR3 contains 13 residues. V was trimmed by 3 bases and J by 4 bases, leaving 9 bases between them. The CDR3 loop reads CASSFNLGTEAFF. CDR3 sequence (DNA): TGTGCCAGCAGTTTTAACCTGGGCACTGAAGCTTTCTTT.

The chain combines TRBV2 with TRBJ1-3; D gene unclear. Trimming left V 6 bases short and J 1 base short, with 16 bases between. From germline, CDR1 is SNHLY and CDR2 FYNNEI. The CDR3 loop spans 16 amino acids. This CDR3 reads CASRGRLISSGNTIYF. CDR3 coding DNA: TGTGCCAGCAGAGGACGGCTAATCTCTTCTGGAAACACCATATATTTT.

In nucleotides, the CDR3 is TGTGCCAGCAGCGTAAACAGGAACACTGAAGCTTTCTTT. Its protein is CASSVNRNTEAFF. The chain has TRBV5-4 and TRBJ1-1, with D hard to call. V lost 4 bases and J lost 1, with 8 bases in between. This CDR3 is 13 amino acids long. CDR1 and CDR2 (germline): SGHNT, YYREEE (reference sequence).

Points on this clone: The same CDR3 arises from other DNA sequences in this sample as well. V usage is TRBV30 and J usage is TRBJ2-5; no definite D call. The germline CDR1 and CDR2 sequences are GTSNPN and SVGIG (reference sequence). The CDR3 loop spans 11 amino acids. Trimming left V 0 bases short and J 5 bases short, with 4 bases between. The chain's CDR3 is CAWSVGETQYF. In nucleotides, the CDR3 is TGTGCCTGGAGTGTAGGGGAGACCCAGTACTTC.

V usage is TRBV28 and J usage is TRBJ2-5; weak D call: TRBD1 (6 bases). Trimming shortened V by 8 bases and J by 2 bases, and 12 bases separated the two germline ends. The CDR3 is made up of 13 amino acids. Germline V gives CDR1 MDHEN, CDR2 SYDVKM. For the CDR3, the DNA is TGTGCCAGCCGTACAGGGCCTCAAGAGACCCAGTACTTC. It is translated as CASRTGPQETQYF.

V and J are TRBV5-1 and TRBJ1-5; perhaps TRBD1 as D (6 bases). Germline CDR1 and CDR2: SGHRS and YFSETQ. The V end was cut by 3 bases, the J end by 1 base, with 11 bases between. CDR3 length equals 15 residues. CDR3 DNA sequence: TGCGCCAGCAGCTGGGGGGACAAGAGCAATCAGCCCCAGCATTTT. It translates to CASSWGDKSNQPQHF. Using reference TRBV5-1 and TRBJ1-5 for the parts outside the CDR3, the full variable domain is KAGVTQTPRYLIKTRGQQVTLSCSPISGHRSVSWYQQTPGQGLQFLFEYFSETQRNKGNFPGRFSGRQFSNSRSEMNVSTLELGDSALYLCASSWGDKSNQPQHFGDGTRLSIL.

The V and J genes are TRBV4-2 and TRBJ1-2; no clear D. The CDR3 runs to 16 residues. Trimming shortened V by 0 bases and J by 4 bases, and 15 bases separated the two germline ends. The V gene's germline CDR1 is LGHNA and CDR2 YNFKEQ. CDR3: CASSQDEGDLLYGYTF. CDR3 nucleotides: TGTGCCAGCAGCCAAGACGAGGGAGACCTTCTCTATGGCTACACCTTC.

This sequence joins TRBV4-3 and TRBJ1-2; a possible D gene is TRBD1 (5 bases). CDR3 length equals 17 residues. Deletions cut 2 bases from V and 7 bases from J, with 23 bases between. Germline V lookup: CDR1 LGHNA, CDR2 YSLEER. CDR3 loop: CASSQTSTWQGGRGYTF. As DNA, the CDR3 is TGCGCCAGCAGCCAAACCTCCACCTGGCAGGGAGGGCGTGGCTACACCTTC.

The chain recombines TRBV27 with TRBJ1-4; 9 bases map to TRBD1. Germline V CDR1 and CDR2: MNHEY, SMNVEV (reference sequence). The V and J ends lost 6 bases and 2 bases, in that order; junction bases with no gene match: 4. This CDR3 has 15 residues. The CDR3 region has the DNA TGTGCCAGCAGCCGGGACAGGGACACTAATGAAAAACTGTTTTTT. Residues: CASSRDRDTNEKLFF. Variable domain in full (rest from reference TRBV27 and TRBJ1-4): EAQVTQNPRYLITVTGKKLTVTCSQNMNHEYMSWYRQDPGLGLRQIYYSMNVEVTDKGDVPEGYKVSRKEKRNFPLILESPSPNQTSLYFCASSRDRDTNEKLFFGSGTQLSVL.

The chain employs TRBV19 and TRBJ2-6; no clear D. This CDR3 is built from 16 residues. Germline-derived CDR1 and CDR2 are LNHDA and SQIVND (reference sequence). V dropped 5 bases and J dropped 0 bases, with 11 bases sitting between them. The CDR3 sequence: CASSGYRASGANVLTF. The CDR3, as DNA: TGTGCCAGTAGTGGTTACAGAGCCTCTGGGGCCAACGTCCTGACTTTC.

This rearrangement joins TRBV28 to TRBJ1-1, with TRBD1 as a possible D gene (6 bases). With 4 bases removed from V and 11 bases from J, the gap between germline ends came to 26 bases. The CDR3 sequence is 16 residues long. The V gene's germline CDR1 is MDHEN and CDR2 SYDVKM. The CDR3 DNA sequence: TGTGCCAGCAGTTCTTCTAGACCACAGGGAAGCGTATGGGCTTTCTTT. Amino acids: CASSSSRPQGSVWAFF.

The chain uses TRBV20-1 and TRBJ2-5; D gene ambiguous. There are 11 residues in the CDR3. Looked up from germline, CDR1 is DFQATT and CDR2 is SNEGSKA (reference sequence). This chain's CDR3 is CSVRGLETQYF. CDR3 coding DNA: TGCAGCGTACGAGGATTGGAGACCCAGTACTTC.

DNA for the CDR3: TGTGCCTGGAACGGGGGAGCTGGAAACACCATATATTTT. It is translated as CAWNGGAGNTIYF. This chain uses TRBV30 with TRBJ1-3; tentatively, D is TRBD1 (5 bases). V lost 4 bases and J 2 bases, leaving 9 bases between the germline ends. The CDR3 has 13 residues. The germline V gene has CDR1 GTSNPN and CDR2 SVGIG (reference sequence).

The chain couples TRBV6-5 to TRBJ1-6, with TRBD1 matching over 9 bases. Per the germline V gene, CDR1 is MNHEY and CDR2 is SVGAGI. The CDR3 has 15 residues. The trim removed 6 bases at V and 7 bases at J, leaving 7 bases unmatched. CDR3 sequence reads: CASRDRDRENSPLHF. The CDR3, as DNA: TGTGCCAGCAGGGACCGGGACAGGGAAAATTCACCCCTCCACTTT.

The chain uses TRBV27 and TRBJ1-2, with 8 bases lining up with TRBD1. Germline values: CDR1 MNHEY, CDR2 SMNVEV (reference sequence). Unmatched junction bases numbered 13, after V lost 6 bases and J lost 7 bases. There are 15 residues in the CDR3. This CDR3 reads CASRLTGTGGAGYTF. CDR3 in DNA: TGTGCCAGCAGACTCACCGGGACAGGTGGGGCTGGCTACACCTTC.

This chain connects TRBV18 to TRBJ1-1; D is possibly TRBD1 (5 bases). The CDR3 runs 15 residues. Germline CDR1 is KGHSH and CDR2 is LQKENI. V was cut by 3 bases and J by 6 bases, with 17 bases left in between. In nucleotides, the CDR3 is TGTGCCAGCTCACCTCCGGGACGGCAGTCATCTGAAGCTTTCTTT. This encodes CASSPPGRQSSEAFF.

The rearrangement joins TRBV6-4 to TRBJ1-5; possible D gene TRBD1, 5 bases. Deletions cut 6 bases from V and 5 bases from J, with 17 bases between. The CDR3 loop spans 15 amino acids. Germline loops: CDR1 MRHNA, CDR2 SNTAGT. The CDR3 DNA sequence: TGTGCCAGCAGCCACCTCCGGGGGATATATCAGCCCCAGCATTTT. It yields the protein CASSHLRGIYQPQHF.